The 32 T cell receptor beta chains below come from one sample, sequenced in a study of shared clonotypes between healthy human individuals. Only in-frame clones appear in the TCRdb table, and some are missing; sequencing was by immunoSEQ multiplex PCR. The sample contains approximately 1.5 million clones, approximately 98.5% of which appear only once. The source material was naive CD4+ T cells sorted from blood. Subset specified: CD45RA+ positively selected. These receptors all stem from a man aged 25-45 years in good health.

This clone was detected once. This chain links TRBV27 with TRBJ1-5; D not certain. Between the trimmed V and J ends, which lost 4 bases and 0 bases, there was a span of 16 bases. This CDR3 spans 17 amino acids. The germline gives CDR1 MNHEY, CDR2 SMNVEV (reference sequence). This chain's CDR3 is CASSSHRPNYSNQPQHF. For the CDR3, the DNA is TGTGCCAGCAGTTCCCATCGACCCAATTATAGCAATCAGCCCCAGCATTTT.

The V and J genes are TRBV10-3 and TRBJ2-3; 10 bases agree with TRBD2. Germline loops: CDR1 ENHRY, CDR2 SYGVKD. CDR3 length equals 17 residues. The V segment lost 2 bases and the J segment 0 bases; nucleotides outside the gene matches: 5. The CDR3 DNA is TGTGCCATCAGTGAGGAAGGGACTAGCGCGAGCACAGATACGCAGTATTTT. Protein: CAISEEGTSASTDTQYF.

The chain combines TRBV19 with TRBJ2-1; 14 nucleotides match TRBD2. After removal of 3 bases from V and 8 bases from J, the junction contained 3 bases not matched to a gene. This CDR3 is built from 15 residues. Germline loops: CDR1 LNHDA, CDR2 SQIVND (reference sequence). CDR3 region: CASSMGLAGADEQFF. The CDR3 nucleotides read TGTGCCAGTAGTATGGGACTAGCGGGAGCAGATGAGCAGTTCTTC.

Of note for this clone: This clone may be a read error of a much larger clone one base away. The V call is TRBV6-6, the J call TRBJ2-5; D unresolved. Per germline, CDR1 MNHNY and CDR2 SVGAGI (reference sequence). V shed 5 bases and J shed 5 bases, with 3 bases lying between them. This CDR3 has 10 amino acids. The CDR3 nucleotides are TGTGCCAGCAGTGAGGAGACCCAGTACTTC. Amino acids: CASSEETQYF.

The chain combines TRBV9 with TRBJ2-3, with TRBD2 matching over 13 bases. Unmatched junction bases numbered 8, after V lost 0 bases and J lost 4 bases. Germline V CDR1 and CDR2: SGDLS, YYNGEE. This CDR3 contains 18 residues. In DNA form, the CDR3 reads TGTGCCAGCAGCGTAGGAGCCGGGACTAGCGGGACTGCAGATACGCAGTATTTT. It specifies CASSVGAGTSGTADTQYF.

Turning to this clone: The DNA is omitted, as the CDR3 cannot be located on it reliably, and the CDR3 follows TCRdb's listing. The chain recombines TRBV10-1 with TRBJ2-7; the table's D call TRBD2 went unverified against the DNA. The CDR3 length equals 13 residues, ends included. Germline loops: CDR1 WNHNN, CDR2 SYGVQD (reference sequence). CDR3 sequence: CASSDVASGTLHF.

This clone was found once. The chain is built from TRBV29-1 and TRBJ2-3; TRBD2 aligns across 8 bases. Losses at the gene ends were 6 bases for V and 1 base for J; bases not matched to a gene: 6. CDR3 size: 14 residues. The germline V gene has CDR1 SQVTM and CDR2 ANQGSEA. CDR3 coding DNA: TGCAGCGTAGCGGGAGTGGTGGGCACAGATACGCAGTATTTT. It specifies CSVAGVVGTDTQYF.

This chain connects TRBV5-5 to TRBJ2-7; maybe TRBD1 (6 bases). The CDR3 sequence is 14 residues long. Germline V gene lookup returns CDR1 SGHKS and CDR2 YYEKEE (reference sequence). Trimming took off 3 bases at V and 3 bases at J, with 13 bases between the two ends. CDR3 bases: TGTGCCAGCAGCTACCCCCGGACAGACTACGAGCAGTACTTC. Translating gives CASSYPRTDYEQYF.

This clone came up once. The rearrangement links TRBV7-3 to TRBJ1-2; 8 bases agree with TRBD1. J gave up 3 bases and V 2 bases, and 2 bases lay outside the gene matches. Germline V gene data show CDR1 as SGHTA and CDR2 as FQGTGA. CDR3 length: 14 residues. This chain's CDR3 is CASSLLGQDYGYTF. In DNA form, the CDR3 reads TGTGCCAGCAGCTTACTGGGACAGGACTATGGCTACACCTTC.

This clone has a single count. The chain carries TRBV5-1 and TRBJ2-5; no firm D call. The germline gives CDR1 SGHRS, CDR2 YFSETQ. The CDR3 loop spans 14 amino acids. The V and J ends lost 1 base and 2 bases respectively, with 9 bases between them. CDR3 sequence reads: CASSLLSSQETQYF. CDR3 nucleotide sequence: TGCGCCAGCAGCTTGCTCAGCTCTCAAGAGACCCAGTACTTC. Complete variable domain (other parts from reference TRBV5-1 and TRBJ2-5): KAGVTQTPRYLIKTRGQQVTLSCSPISGHRSVSWYQQTPGQGLQFLFEYFSETQRNKGNFPGRFSGRQFSNSRSEMNVSTLELGDSALYLCASSLLSSQETQYFGPGTRLLVL.

The V call is TRBV28, the J call TRBJ2-5; the D gene is possibly TRBD1 (7 bases). Germline values: CDR1 MDHEN, CDR2 SYDVKM. CDR3 size: 16 residues. Trimming left V 0 bases short and J 5 bases short, with 16 bases between. CDR3 loop: CASSLWEGASGETQYF. CDR3 in DNA: TGTGCCAGCAGTTTATGGGAGGGGGCAAGTGGTGAGACCCAGTACTTC. Combining the CDR3 with reference TRBV28 and TRBJ2-5 gives the whole variable domain DVKVTQSSRYLVKRTGEKVFLECVQDMDHENMFWYRQDPGLGLRLIYFSYDVKMKEKGDIPEGYSVSREKKERFSLILESASTNQTSMYLCASSLWEGASGETQYFGPGTRLLVL.

Comment on this clone: Other DNA sequences within the sample encode an identical CDR3. This sequence joins TRBV7-2 and TRBJ1-3; D is perhaps TRBD1 (5 bases). Germline V gene data show CDR1 as SGHTA and CDR2 as FQGNSA. The length of the CDR3 is 14 residues. The V end lost 3 bases, the J end lost 4 bases, and 10 bases lay between the germline ends. In DNA, the CDR3 is TGTGCCAGCAGCTTGGGCAGGGCGGGAAACACCATATATTTT. Translated, it gives CASSLGRAGNTIYF.

V and J are TRBV28 and TRBJ2-1; 8 bases are shared with TRBD2. Germline trimming cut 6 bases from V and 7 bases from J; bases unmatched to any gene: 5. CDR1 is MDHEN, CDR2 SYDVKM, per germline. There are 13 residues in the CDR3. For the CDR3, the DNA is TGTGCCAGCAGATCCACGGGAGGGAATGAGCAGTTCTTC. This gives the protein CASRSTGGNEQFF.

The J gene is TRBJ1-2, the V gene TRBV5-1; possibly TRBD1 for D (5 bases). CDR1 and CDR2 from the germline V gene are SGHRS and YFSETQ. This CDR3 has 16 residues. Trimming shortened V by 3 bases and J by 6 bases, and 21 bases separated the two germline ends. The CDR3 sequence: CASSSLSKGPSDGYTF. For the CDR3, the DNA is TGCGCCAGCAGCTCCCTCTCGAAGGGACCCAGTGATGGCTACACCTTC.

As DNA, the CDR3 is TGTGCCAGCAGGGCGTCGGTGAGCAATGAGCAGTTCTTC. It encodes CASRASVSNEQFF. The chain links TRBV27 to TRBJ2-1; D call uncertain. The V end lost 6 bases, the J end lost 6 bases, and 12 bases lay between the germline ends. The CDR3 contains 13 residues. Per the germline V gene, CDR1 is MNHEY and CDR2 is SMNVEV (reference sequence).

The genes are TRBV29-1 and TRBJ2-5; either TRBD1 or TRBD2 may supply D (5 bases each). V dropped 6 bases and J dropped 6 bases, with 14 bases sitting between them. Germline CDR1 reads SQVTM; CDR2 reads ANQGSEA. CDR3 size: 12 residues. In DNA, the CDR3 is TGCAGCGTGTCGGAGAGGGGAAAGACCCAGTACTTC. It codes for CSVSERGKTQYF.

This sequence joins TRBV7-8 and TRBJ1-1; D is perhaps TRBD1 (5 bases). V lost 5 bases, J lost 4 bases, and 20 bases lay in between. Germline V lookup: CDR1 SGHVS, CDR2 FQNEAQ. CDR3 length: 16 amino acids. The CDR3 loop reads CASSPTPGTYFTEAFF. CDR3 DNA sequence: TGTGCCAGCAGCCCCACTCCCGGGACCTACTTCACTGAAGCTTTCTTT.

CDR3 sequence reads: CASRGQGLVEQYF. The CDR3 nucleotides are TGTGCCAGCAGGGGACAAGGGTTGGTAGAGCAGTACTTC. V is TRBV28 and J is TRBJ2-7; a possible D gene is TRBD1 (6 bases). Germline lookup yields CDR1 MDHEN and CDR2 SYDVKM. V was cut by 6 bases and J by 7 bases, with 16 bases left in between. This CDR3 contains 13 residues.

This chain joins TRBV10-3 and TRBJ2-5; 8 bases agree with TRBD1. V trimming: 0 bases; J trimming: 0 bases; junction bases outside the gene matches: 3. The CDR3 loop spans 16 amino acids. Germline V gene sequence: CDR1 ENHRY, CDR2 SYGVKD. The CDR3 protein is CAISESRQGYQETQYF. CDR3 nucleotides: TGTGCCATCAGTGAGTCGCGACAGGGGTACCAAGAGACCCAGTACTTC.

V usage is TRBV6-1 and J usage is TRBJ2-7; 9 bases fit TRBD2. The CDR3 is made up of 17 amino acids. The germline CDR1 and CDR2 sequences are MNHNS and SASEGT. Trimming at V came to 4 bases and at J to 1 base, leaving 11 bases not matched to a gene. CDR3 amino acids: CASSGRGSGSRSYEQYF. Written as DNA, the CDR3 is TGTGCCAGCAGTGGCCGGGGTAGCGGGAGTAGGTCCTACGAGCAGTACTTC.

The count of this clone is one. The same CDR3 can be traced to other DNA sequences in this sample. The chain has TRBV2 and TRBJ2-5, with D possibly TRBD2 on 5 matching bases. The CDR3 runs 12 residues. Germline V gene data show CDR1 as SNHLY and CDR2 as FYNNEI. V gave up 7 bases and J gave up 4 bases, with 10 bases separating them. CDR3 sequence: CASKTGGETQYF. In nucleotides, the CDR3 is TGTGCCAGCAAGACTGGAGGAGAGACCCAGTACTTC.

J is TRBJ1-1 and V is TRBV28; the D is unclear. The germline gives CDR1 MDHEN, CDR2 SYDVKM. V was shortened by 6 bases and J by 0 bases, with 11 bases between the two germline ends. This CDR3 has 14 amino acids. The CDR3 sequence is CASRVGNMNTEAFF. The CDR3, as DNA: TGTGCCAGCAGGGTTGGGAACATGAACACTGAAGCTTTCTTT.

CDR3 bases: TGTGCCATCAGGGGACAGGGGGTATATGGCTACACCTTC. Translated, it gives CAIRGQGVYGYTF. The chain joins TRBV10-3 to TRBJ1-2; 11 nucleotides align to TRBD1. This CDR3 comprises 13 residues. Germline assignment: CDR1 ENHRY and CDR2 SYGVKD. V was pared by 6 bases and J by 5 bases, with 2 bases of the junction left unmatched.

The rearrangement joins TRBV4-1 to TRBJ2-3, with 12 nucleotides matching TRBD2. This CDR3 region has 16 residues. Germline V gives CDR1 MGHRA, CDR2 YSYEKL. Trimming took 5 bases from V and 4 from J; bases not matched to a gene: 7. The CDR3: CASSYRLAGVSDTQYF. DNA of the CDR3: TGCGCCAGCAGCTACCGACTAGCGGGAGTCTCAGATACGCAGTATTTT.

J is TRBJ2-7 and V is TRBV5-4, with D possibly matching TRBD2 (5 bases). The V gene's germline CDR1 is SGHNT and CDR2 YYREEE (reference sequence). Trimming removed 4 bases from V and 6 bases from J, with 14 bases in between. The CDR3 length is 13 residues. The CDR3 sequence: CASSAERVGEQYF. The CDR3 coding sequence is TGTGCCAGCAGCGCCGAGAGGGTCGGCGAGCAGTACTTC.

This clone was observed once. V usage is TRBV7-8 and J usage is TRBJ2-1; no clear D. The V gene lost 1 base and the J gene lost 8 bases, with 15 bases spanning the gap. This CDR3 spans 15 amino acids. Germline-derived CDR1 and CDR2 are SGHVS and FQNEAQ. CDR3 region: CASSLEHKGLDEQFF. Here the CDR3 DNA reads TGTGCCAGCAGCTTAGAACATAAGGGTCTCGATGAGCAGTTCTTC.

This chain joins TRBV11-2 and TRBJ2-3; D call uncertain. This CDR3 is 15 amino acids long. The V gene's germline CDR1 is SGHAT and CDR2 FQNNGV. The V gene lost 5 bases and the J gene lost 2 bases, with 14 bases spanning the gap. The CDR3 loop reads CASSAYRVHTDTQYF. The CDR3 DNA reads TGTGCCAGCAGCGCATACCGGGTCCACACAGATACGCAGTATTTT.

The rearrangement links TRBV5-4 to TRBJ1-2; 7 positions match TRBD1. Trimming at V came to 4 bases and at J to 4 bases, leaving 7 bases not matched to a gene. CDR1 is SGHNT and CDR2 is YYREEE in the germline V gene (reference sequence). This CDR3 region has 14 residues. The DNA for the CDR3 is TGTGCCAGCAGCCCCGGACAGGAGTTCTATGGCTACACCTTC. It yields the protein CASSPGQEFYGYTF. The entire variable domain, with the rest obtained from reference TRBV5-4 and TRBJ1-2, is as follows: ETGVTQSPTHLIKTRGQQVTLRCSSQSGHNTVSWYQQALGQGPQFIFQYYREEENGRGNFPPRFSGLQFPNYSSELNVNALELDDSALYLCASSPGQEFYGYTFGSGTRLTVV.

CDR3 in DNA: TGTGCCAGCAGCAAAGGGGGACTCCACGGGGACTCCTACGAGCAGTACTTC. Translation: CASSKGGLHGDSYEQYF. J is TRBJ2-7 and V is TRBV21-1; whether TRBD2, the table's D call, matches the DNA was not checked. TRBV21-1 is a recognized pseudogene. There are 17 residues in the CDR3.

The count of this clone is one. The V and J genes are TRBV19 and TRBJ2-7, with D possibly being TRBD2 (6 bases). This CDR3 spans 14 amino acids. V was cut by 5 bases and J by 3 bases, with 14 bases left in between. CDR1 and CDR2 (germline): LNHDA, SQIVND (reference sequence). The CDR3 nucleotides are TGTGCCAGTAGTCGACGGGACTCGGGCTACGAGCAGTACTTC. It is translated as CASSRRDSGYEQYF.

The V and J genes are TRBV30 and TRBJ1-3; 7 bases fit TRBD1. V was pared by 4 bases and J by 4 bases, with 19 bases of the junction left unmatched. The CDR3 loop spans 18 amino acids. Germline V gene sequence: CDR1 GTSNPN, CDR2 SVGIG (reference sequence). CDR3 residues: CAWIPLVGQTTRGNTIYF. CDR3 coding DNA: TGTGCCTGGATACCCCTAGTGGGACAGACCACCCGGGGAAACACCATATATTTT.

V gene TRBV30 combines with J gene TRBJ1-4, with TRBD1 as a possible D gene (5 bases). The CDR3 spans 15 residues. CDR1 is GTSNPN, CDR2 SVGIG, per germline (reference sequence). V lost 8 bases, J lost 4 bases, and 20 bases lay in between. DNA of the CDR3: TGTGCCGCGACGCGCCGGGACGGGGATAATGAAAAACTGTTTTTT. Residues: CAATRRDGDNEKLFF.